Listed here are 13 T cell receptor beta chains from one sample, sequenced in a study of T-cell reconstitution after alpha-beta-depleted transplantation in children. Preparing the TCRbeta library involved the use of unique molecular identifiers. TCRdb re-derived calls from the PCR reads in MiXCR, one entry per CDR3 protein. The table records 200,000 to 300,000 distinct CDR3 sequences, around 7.8% of them present only once. Source: PBMCs, mostly from graft donor cells, taken 180 days after TCRalphabeta/CD19-depleted stem cell transplant. These receptors all stem from a male patient younger than 18 who had a stem cell transplant for acute lymphoblastic leukemia, so the T cells may come from the graft donor.

Notes on this clonotype: A clone one base away is much larger, so this may be a read error. The chain carries TRBV5-1 and TRBJ2-3; maybe TRBD2 (5 bases). Germline V gene lookup returns CDR1 SGHRS and CDR2 YFSETQ. The CDR3 has 15 amino acids. The CDR3, as DNA: TGCTCCAGCAGCTTGAAGGAGGAGGGCACAGATACGCAGTATTTT. Translating it yields CSSSLKEEGTDTQYF.

There are many counts of this clonotype. This rearrangement joins TRBV5-4 to TRBJ2-1; 10 bases are a match to TRBD1. Germline loops: CDR1 SGHNT, CDR2 YYREEE (reference sequence). The CDR3 consists of 15 residues. J gave up 7 bases and V 4 bases, and 8 bases lay outside the gene matches. CDR3 residues: CASSKPGQGRNEQFF. The CDR3 nucleotides read TGTGCCAGCAGCAAACCGGGACAGGGGCGGAATGAGCAGTTCTTC.

In this sample, this clonotype turned up many times. The CDR3 region has the DNA TGTGCCAGCAGTGCACGGGACTGGCACACAGATACGCAGTATTTT. It is translated as CASSARDWHTDTQYF. This chain connects TRBV12-3 or TRBV12-4 to TRBJ2-3; D might be TRBD2 (6 bases). V gave up 5 bases and J gave up 2 bases, with 14 bases separating them. This CDR3 has 15 residues.

This clonotype was found many times. The V and J genes are TRBV20-1 and TRBJ2-3, with D uncertain. This CDR3 region has 15 residues. Trimming removed 3 bases from V and 2 bases from J, with 15 bases in between. The germline V gene encodes CDR1 DFQATT and CDR2 SNEGSKA (reference sequence). The DNA of the CDR3 is TGCAGTGCTAGCCCACCAACCCCTCACACAGATACGCAGTATTTT. This gives the protein CSASPPTPHTDTQYF.

This clonotype appeared many times. This chain uses TRBV19 with TRBJ2-1; 12 bases are shared with TRBD2. V lost 1 base to trimming and J lost 8 bases; unmatched junction nucleotides: 6. CDR1 and CDR2 (germline): LNHDA, SQIVND (reference sequence). This CDR3 spans 16 amino acids. CDR3 DNA: TGTGCCAGTAGTATAGGCGTGGGACTAGCGGGCGATGAGCAGTTCTTC. This encodes CASSIGVGLAGDEQFF.

This clonotype was picked up many times. The rearrangement joins TRBV20-1 to TRBJ2-7; the D gene is possibly TRBD2 (7 bases). Germline V gene data show CDR1 as DFQATT and CDR2 as SNEGSKA (reference sequence). The V end was cut by 5 bases, the J end by 2 bases, with 16 bases between. This CDR3 is 14 amino acids long. In DNA, the CDR3 is TGCAGTGCTTCTCAGGGAGGGGGACCCTACGAGCAGTACTTC. Translating gives CSASQGGGPYEQYF.

The sample holds many counts of this clonotype. The chain uses TRBV20-1 and TRBJ2-7; no reliable D call. Germline assignment: CDR1 DFQATT and CDR2 SNEGSKA (reference sequence). CDR3 length: 14 amino acids. The V and J ends lost 6 bases and 3 bases respectively, with 18 bases between them. CDR3 in amino acids: CSAGTKEIGYEQYF. CDR3 coding DNA: TGCAGTGCGGGCACCAAGGAGATAGGCTACGAGCAGTACTTC.

This clonotype appeared many times. The CDR3 loop reads CSARGLAGATHEQYF. CDR3 nucleotides: TGCAGTGCTAGAGGACTAGCGGGGGCGACCCACGAGCAGTACTTC. V and J are TRBV20-1 and TRBJ2-7; 12 bases match TRBD2. Trimming took 1 base from V and 5 from J; bases not matched to a gene: 6. Germline V gene lookup returns CDR1 DFQATT and CDR2 SNEGSKA (reference sequence). CDR3 length equals 15 residues.

This clonotype has at least ten counts. V gene TRBV20-1 combines with J gene TRBJ2-2; 8 bases agree with TRBD2. CDR1 DFQATT and CDR2 SNEGSKA come from the germline V gene (reference sequence). CDR3 length: 16 residues. After removal of 3 bases from V and 4 bases from J, the junction contained 10 bases not matched to a gene. The CDR3 DNA sequence: TGCAGTGCTAGTAAAGCGGGGGTGAGGAGCACCGGGGAGCTGTTTTTT. Residues: CSASKAGVRSTGELFF.

This clonotype was seen repeatedly, ten times or more. The chain carries TRBV5-1 and TRBJ2-1, with 9 bases matching TRBD2. Germline CDR1 reads SGHRS; CDR2 reads YFSETQ. The CDR3 totals 19 residues. J was trimmed by 1 base and V by 3 bases; bases with no gene match: 14. The CDR3 DNA follows: TGCGCCAGCAGCTCGAGCGGGGGGCACCACCTTCTATCCTACAATGAGCAGTTCTTC. It specifies CASSSSGGHHLLSYNEQFF.

This clonotype has more than one count but fewer than ten. The chain has TRBV11-2 and TRBJ1-5; 8 bases fit TRBD1. V lost 3 bases to trimming and J lost 7 bases; unmatched junction nucleotides: 17. Looked up from germline, CDR1 is SGHAT and CDR2 is FQNNGV. The CDR3 spans 18 residues. The CDR3, as DNA: TGTGCCAGCAGCTTTACCTTGGCCAACCAGGGGGCAGGACAGCCCCAGCATTTT. It yields the protein CASSFTLANQGAGQPQHF.

The V gene is TRBV7-4, the J gene TRBJ1-1; D may be TRBD1 (6 bases). Germline CDR1 is SGHVT and CDR2 is SQSDAQ. V lost 8 bases and J 4 bases, leaving 23 bases between the germline ends. The CDR3 spans 16 residues. CDR3 in DNA: TGTGCCAGCTGGTTATGGGGGGCGTTGGGTGGCACTGAAGCTTTCTTT. This translates into CASWLWGALGGTEAFF.

This clonotype was recorded many times. This chain joins TRBV10-3 and TRBJ1-2, with 7 bases matching TRBD1. Germline CDR1 is ENHRY and CDR2 is SYGVKD. J gave up 2 bases and V 7 bases, and 10 bases lay outside the gene matches. CDR3 length equals 15 residues. DNA of the CDR3: TGTGCCATCAACAAAGGACAGGAACCCAACTATGGCTACACCTTC. Translated: CAINKGQEPNYGYTF.